A selection of T cell receptor beta chains follows, all from one sample in a study of response to subunit inactivated influenza vaccine. TCRdb used MiXCR to reprocess the RT-PCR reads, holding one entry per CDR3 protein. The profile shows about 160,000 distinct CDR3 sequences, roughly 10% of them singletons. This specimen consisted of non-naive T cells sorted from PBMCs, obtained around seven weeks after vaccination. The receptor source for this set is a man aged 50 to 60 who received an inactivated influenza vaccine. Both conserved end residues are part of each CDR3. A D gene is named only where the DNA matches it firmly. For some rows the clone size is stated as once, few or many, or as a class when expanded; others skip it.

TRBV4-1	.	TRBJ2-3	few	TGCGCCCTCAGCCAACAAGGCACAGATACGCAGTATTTT	CALSQQGTDTQYF
TRBV10-3	.	TRBJ2-7	many	TGTGCCAGCGGTGGTAGAAGTGACGAGCAGTACTTC	CASGGRSDEQYF
TRBV5-1	.	TRBJ2-1	few	TGCGCCAGCAGGGTGGATACCTACAATGAGCAGTTCTTC	CASRVDTYNEQFF
TRBV28	.	TRBJ1-5	.	TGTGCCAGCAGTCCCAGTCAGTGGCGCAATCAGCCCCAGCATTTT	CASSPSQWRNQPQHF
TRBV6-2/TRBV6-3	TRBD1	TRBJ2-4	many	TGTGCCAGCAGGAGGGGACAGTCTTTAGCCAAAAACATTCAGTACTTC	CASRRGQSLAKNIQYF
TRBV12-3/TRBV12-4	.	TRBJ2-2	.	TGTGCCAGCAGTTTAAGGACGGTCGGGGTGTGGCTGATAGAGTTACAGAGTACCGGGGAGCTGTTTTTT	CASSLRTVGVWLIELQSTGELFF
TRBV5-1	.	TRBJ2-6	many	TGCGCCAGCAGCAGAGACCAGGGCCCTGGGGCCAACGTCCTGACTTTC	CASSRDQGPGANVLTF
TRBV10-3	.	TRBJ2-6	few	TGTGCCATCGGGATGGGGGGGCTGGCTGGGGCCAACGTCCTGACTTTC	CAIGMGGLAGANVLTF
TRBV7-2	.	TRBJ2-2	.	TGTGCCAGCAGCTTGACGGGAGTGTGGACCGGGGAGCTGTTTTTT	CASSLTGVWTGELFF
TRBV7-8	.	TRBJ2-1	.	TGTGCCAGCAGCTTAGCGCCTTACAGGGTAACCGTCGAGCAGTTCTTC	CASSLAPYRVTVEQFF
TRBV12-3/TRBV12-4	.	TRBJ2-7	few	TGTGCCAGCAGTCCAACCTATAGCTACGAGCAGTACTTC	CASSPTYSYEQYF
TRBV7-2	TRBD1	TRBJ1-6	many	TGTGCCAGCAGCGACAGGGTTAATTCACCCCTCCACTTT	CASSDRVNSPLHF
TRBV7-9	TRBD1	TRBJ1-1	many	TGTGCCAGCAGCCCAAAACACAGGGGGGACACTGAAGCTTTCTTT	CASSPKHRGDTEAFF
TRBV12-3/TRBV12-4	TRBD1	TRBJ2-7	many	TGTGCCAGCAGCGGACAGGCCTACGAGCAGTACTTC	CASSGQAYEQYF
TRBV18	.	TRBJ1-1	few	TGTGCCAGCGCATCGGGGCACATGAACACTGAAGCTTTCTTT	CASASGHMNTEAFF
TRBV7-9	.	TRBJ2-5	few	TGTGCCAGCAGCCCCGGGACTCCTGGGGAGACCCAGTACTTC	CASSPGTPGETQYF